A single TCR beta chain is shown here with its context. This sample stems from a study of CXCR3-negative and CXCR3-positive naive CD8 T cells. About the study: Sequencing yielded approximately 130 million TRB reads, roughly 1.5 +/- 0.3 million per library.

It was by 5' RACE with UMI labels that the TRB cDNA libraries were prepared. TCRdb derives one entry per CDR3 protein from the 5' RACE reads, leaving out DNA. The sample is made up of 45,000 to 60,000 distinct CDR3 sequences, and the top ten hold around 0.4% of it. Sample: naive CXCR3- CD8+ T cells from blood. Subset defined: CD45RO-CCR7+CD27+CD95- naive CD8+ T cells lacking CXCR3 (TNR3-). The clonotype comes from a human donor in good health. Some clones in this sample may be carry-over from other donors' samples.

The chain's CDR3 is CSAPRGIEAFF. The rearrangement uses TRBV20-1 and TRBJ1-1; the TCRdb D gene call, TRBD1, has no DNA to confirm it. The CDR3 contains 11 residues. The germline gives CDR1 DFQATT, CDR2 SNEGSKA (reference sequence).